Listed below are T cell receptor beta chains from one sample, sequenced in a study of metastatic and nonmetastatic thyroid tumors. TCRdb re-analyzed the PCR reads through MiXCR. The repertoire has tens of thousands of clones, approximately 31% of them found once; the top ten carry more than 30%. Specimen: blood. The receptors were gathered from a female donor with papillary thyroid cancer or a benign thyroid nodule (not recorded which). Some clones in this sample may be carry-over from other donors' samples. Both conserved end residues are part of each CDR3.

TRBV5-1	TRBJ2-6	CASSFFGQSNSGANVLTF
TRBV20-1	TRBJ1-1	CSARGGVLGHLNTEAFF
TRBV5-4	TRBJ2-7	CASSSWSGRAGHEQYF
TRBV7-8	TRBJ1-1	CASSFMGGDTEAFF
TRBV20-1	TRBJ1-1	CSDGTGGNTEAFF
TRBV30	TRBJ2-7	CAWTDGSGGRGYEQYF
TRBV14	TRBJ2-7	CASSLGTRSSGEQYF
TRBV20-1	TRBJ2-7	CSPMGVSYEQYF
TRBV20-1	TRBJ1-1	CSARRAGTEAFF
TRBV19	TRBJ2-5	CDSSQMGETVGQTQYF
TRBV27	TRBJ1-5	CASSLFSFSNQPQHF
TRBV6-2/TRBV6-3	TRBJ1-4	CASSSGGASGTFNEKLFF
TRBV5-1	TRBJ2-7	CASSLVPESSYEQYF
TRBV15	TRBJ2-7	CATSRASGTEYYEQYF
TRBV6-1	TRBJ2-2	CGSGPVGYTGELFF
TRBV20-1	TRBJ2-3	CSAYRSGRSTDTQYF
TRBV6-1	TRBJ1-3	CASSAGASGNTIYF
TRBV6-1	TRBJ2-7	CASSPREAGSYEQYF
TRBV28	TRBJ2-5	CASSFKGEETQYF
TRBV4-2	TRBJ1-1	CASSQIRGGTEAFF
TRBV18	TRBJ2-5	CASSPSRQETQYF
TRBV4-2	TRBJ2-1	CASSQELAGVDEQFF
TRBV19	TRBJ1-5	CATSPGTGRRGSNQPQHF
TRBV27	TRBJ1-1	CASSFGYRGAAFF